This T cell receptor (beta chain) was retrieved from a study of cytotoxic CD8 clonotypes in ibrutinib-treated CLL. Study-wide context: Within the patient group, about ten were relapsed/refractory and approximately 16 treatment-naive, and some 18 were IGHV unmutated. Among responders, roughly 25 were partial and 2 complete; after median roughly 72 months, 14 stayed remitted and around twelve progressed. The study, taken as a whole, reports: Starting clonality was above that of age-matched healthy donors and tracked circulating CD8+ T-cell counts. Public clonotypes were rare and shrank or held steady on treatment.

Clones were sequenced by immunoSEQ multiplex PCR, and TCRdb holds only the in-frame ones, with some missing. The sample has roughly 60,000 clones, approximately 75% seen once. Turning to this clone: No antigen is known for it.

This CDR3 has 15 amino acids. V shed 4 bases and J 0 bases; nucleotides not matched to a gene: 5. Germline values: CDR1 MNHNY, CDR2 SVGAGI (reference sequence). The rearrangement joins TRBV6-6 to TRBJ1-1; 7 positions match TRBD1. The specimen comprised PBMCs, sampled after 12 months of ibrutinib treatment. This clonotype was sampled from a human donor with chronic lymphocytic leukemia. As DNA, the CDR3 is TGTGCCAGCAGTTGGCTACAGGGGATGAACACTGAAGCTTTCTTT. Translated, it gives CASSWLQGMNTEAFF.